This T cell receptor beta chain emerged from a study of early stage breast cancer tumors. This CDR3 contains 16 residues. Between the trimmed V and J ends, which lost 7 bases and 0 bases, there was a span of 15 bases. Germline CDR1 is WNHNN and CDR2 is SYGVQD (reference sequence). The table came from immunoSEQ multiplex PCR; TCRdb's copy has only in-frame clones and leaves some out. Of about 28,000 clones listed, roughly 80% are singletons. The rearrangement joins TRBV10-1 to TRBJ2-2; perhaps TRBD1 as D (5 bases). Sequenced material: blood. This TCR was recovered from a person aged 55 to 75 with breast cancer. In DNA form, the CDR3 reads TGCGCCAGCACCCCGAGCCAGGGTCCGAACACCGGGGAGCTGTTTTTT. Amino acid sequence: CASTPSQGPNTGELFF.